The T cell receptor beta chain under discussion was sequenced for a study of cytomegalovirus exposure and HLA in healthy donors. Trimming took off 5 bases at V and 7 bases at J, with 14 bases between the two ends. The CDR3 contains 14 residues. Germline CDR1 reads MNHEY; CDR2 reads SMNVEV (reference sequence). Vbeta (60) and Jbeta (13) primers were used in the PCR. In the authors' workflow: The authors later counted 70 million to 80 million unique TCR beta chains, roughly 10 million of them shared. The assay was immunoSEQ multiplex PCR, and TCRdb's table has in-frame clones only and misses some. V, J and clone size were drawn from that table, and D and trimming were deduced from the DNA. The sample yields some 170,000 clones, 8.5% to 10% seen once. Likely unrecorded immune exposures existed in these nominally healthy donors. A note on this clone: The target antigen is unknown.

Study-wide findings and caveats: HLA alleles showed associations with some 17,000 TCR beta sequences in a later analysis, at a 0.05 false discovery rate. Earlier results showed most TCR beta V segments being productive about 87% or about 30% of the time.

The sample comprised PBMCs. The TCR comes from a woman younger than 45 in good health and CMV-seropositive. V is TRBV27 and J is TRBJ2-2; D unclear. The DNA of the CDR3 is TGTGCCAGCAGTCCCCGTACGGTGATCGGGGAGCTGTTTTTT. Protein product: CASSPRTVIGELFF.